The source of this T cell receptor (beta chain) is a study of graft-versus-host responses after intestinal transplantation. Study-wide findings and caveats: Among circulating GvH clones, peak levels were associated with early post-transplant declines in HvG clones.

As to this clone: Its matching antigen is unknown.

Germline CDR1 and CDR2: SGHNT and YENEEA. The CDR3 has 15 residues. V shed 1 base and J shed 3 bases, with 10 bases lying between them. Sequencing was performed with immunoSEQ multiplex PCR; in TCRdb, only in-frame clones are kept and a portion is missing. In the table there are 15,000 to 20,000 clones, approximately 86% of which are singletons. This clonotype was obtained from a human patient who received an intestinal transplant, so some T cells may come from the graft donor. The chain carries TRBV11-3 and TRBJ2-1, with D maybe TRBD1 (5 bases). The specimen was bone marrow, collected about 130 days after transplant. The CDR3 sequence: CASSLGQGGYNEQFF. CDR3 sequence (DNA): TGTGCCAGCAGCTTAGGCCAGGGTGGCTACAATGAGCAGTTCTTC.